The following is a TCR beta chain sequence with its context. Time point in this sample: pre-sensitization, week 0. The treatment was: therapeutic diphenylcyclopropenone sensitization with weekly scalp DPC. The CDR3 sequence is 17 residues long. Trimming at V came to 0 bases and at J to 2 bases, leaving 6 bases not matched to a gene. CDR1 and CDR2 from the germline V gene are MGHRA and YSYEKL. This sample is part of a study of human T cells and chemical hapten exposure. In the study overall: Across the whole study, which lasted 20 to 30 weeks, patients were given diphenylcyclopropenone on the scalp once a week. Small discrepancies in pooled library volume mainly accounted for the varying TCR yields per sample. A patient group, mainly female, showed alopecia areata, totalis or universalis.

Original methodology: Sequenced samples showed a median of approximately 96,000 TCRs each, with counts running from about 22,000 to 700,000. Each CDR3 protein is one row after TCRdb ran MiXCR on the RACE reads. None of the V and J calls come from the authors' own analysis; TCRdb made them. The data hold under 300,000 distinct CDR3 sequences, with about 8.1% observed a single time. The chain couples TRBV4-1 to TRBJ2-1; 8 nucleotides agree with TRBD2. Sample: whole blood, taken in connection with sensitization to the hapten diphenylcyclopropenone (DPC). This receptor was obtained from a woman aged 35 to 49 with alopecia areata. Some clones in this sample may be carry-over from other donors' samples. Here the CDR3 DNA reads TGCGCCAGCAGCCAAGATCGGGCGGGGGGCGCCTACAATGAGCAGTTCTTC. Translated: CASSQDRAGGAYNEQFF.